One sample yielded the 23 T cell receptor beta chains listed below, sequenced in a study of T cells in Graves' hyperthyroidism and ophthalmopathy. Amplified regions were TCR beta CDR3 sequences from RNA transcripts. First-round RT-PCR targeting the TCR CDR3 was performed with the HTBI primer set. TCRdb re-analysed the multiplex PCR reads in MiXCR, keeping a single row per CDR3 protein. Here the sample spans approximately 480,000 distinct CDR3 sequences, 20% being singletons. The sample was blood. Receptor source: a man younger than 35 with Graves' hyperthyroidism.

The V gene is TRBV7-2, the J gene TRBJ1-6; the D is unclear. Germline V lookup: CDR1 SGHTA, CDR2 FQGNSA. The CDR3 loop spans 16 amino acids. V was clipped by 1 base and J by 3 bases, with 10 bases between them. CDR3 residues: CASSLGARFYNSPLHF. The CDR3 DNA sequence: TGTGCCAGCAGCTTAGGTGCCAGGTTCTATAATTCACCCCTCCACTTT.

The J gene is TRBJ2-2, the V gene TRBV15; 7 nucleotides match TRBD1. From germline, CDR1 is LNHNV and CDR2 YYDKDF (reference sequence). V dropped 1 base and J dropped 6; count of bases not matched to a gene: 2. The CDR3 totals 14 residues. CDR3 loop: CATSRGQGAGELFF. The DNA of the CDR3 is TGTGCCACCAGCAGAGGACAGGGCGCCGGGGAGCTGTTTTTT. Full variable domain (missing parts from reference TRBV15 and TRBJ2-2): DAMVIQNPRYQVTQFGKPVTLSCSQTLNHNVMYWYQQKSSQAPKLLFHYYDKDFNNEADTPDNFQSRRPNTSFCFLDIRSPGLGDTAMYLCATSRGQGAGELFFGEGSRLTVL.

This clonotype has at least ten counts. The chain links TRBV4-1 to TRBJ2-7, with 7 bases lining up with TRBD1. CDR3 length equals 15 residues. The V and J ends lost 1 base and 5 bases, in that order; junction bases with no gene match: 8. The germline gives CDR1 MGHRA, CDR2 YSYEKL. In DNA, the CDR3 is TGCGCCAGCAGCCAAGTCTTGGCAGGGGGAGACGAGCAGTACTTC. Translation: CASSQVLAGGDEQYF.

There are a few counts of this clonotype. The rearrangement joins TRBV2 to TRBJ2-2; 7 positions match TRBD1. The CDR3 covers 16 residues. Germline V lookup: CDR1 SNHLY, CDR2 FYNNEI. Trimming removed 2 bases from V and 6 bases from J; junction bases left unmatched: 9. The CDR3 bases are TGTGCCAGCAGTGAATCCCCGGGACAGAGATCCGGGGAGCTGTTTTTT. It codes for CASSESPGQRSGELFF.

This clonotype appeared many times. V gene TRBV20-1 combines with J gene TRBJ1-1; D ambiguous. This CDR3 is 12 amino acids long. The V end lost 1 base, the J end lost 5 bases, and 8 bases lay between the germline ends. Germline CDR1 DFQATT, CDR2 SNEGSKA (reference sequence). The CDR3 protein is CSARGWETEAFF. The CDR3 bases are TGCAGTGCTAGAGGTTGGGAAACTGAAGCTTTCTTT.

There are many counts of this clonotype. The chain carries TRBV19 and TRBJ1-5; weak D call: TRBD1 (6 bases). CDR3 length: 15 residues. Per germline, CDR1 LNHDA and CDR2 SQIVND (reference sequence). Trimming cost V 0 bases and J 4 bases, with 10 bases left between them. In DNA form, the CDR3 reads TGTGCCAGTAGTATAGACCTACAGGGTAATCAGCCCCAGCATTTT. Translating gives CASSIDLQGNQPQHF.

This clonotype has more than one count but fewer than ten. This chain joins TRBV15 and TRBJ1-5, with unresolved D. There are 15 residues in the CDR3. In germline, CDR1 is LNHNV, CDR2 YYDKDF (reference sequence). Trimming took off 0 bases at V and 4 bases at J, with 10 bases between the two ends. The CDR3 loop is CATSRDLGPNQPQHF. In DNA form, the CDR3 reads TGTGCCACCAGCAGAGATTTAGGACCGAATCAGCCCCAGCATTTT.

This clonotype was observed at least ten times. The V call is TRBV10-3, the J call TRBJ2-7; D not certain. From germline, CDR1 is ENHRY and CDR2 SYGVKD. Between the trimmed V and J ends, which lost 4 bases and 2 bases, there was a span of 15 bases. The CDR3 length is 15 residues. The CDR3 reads CAISGGSSRAYEQYF. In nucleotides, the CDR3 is TGTGCCATCAGTGGGGGTAGCAGCCGAGCCTACGAGCAGTACTTC.

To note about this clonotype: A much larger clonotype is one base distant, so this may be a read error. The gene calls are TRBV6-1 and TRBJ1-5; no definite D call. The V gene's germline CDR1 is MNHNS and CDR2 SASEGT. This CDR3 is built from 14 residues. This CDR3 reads CASSGRALNQPEHF. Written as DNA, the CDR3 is TGTGCCAGCAGTGGCCGGGCCCTCAATCAGCCCGAGCATTTT.

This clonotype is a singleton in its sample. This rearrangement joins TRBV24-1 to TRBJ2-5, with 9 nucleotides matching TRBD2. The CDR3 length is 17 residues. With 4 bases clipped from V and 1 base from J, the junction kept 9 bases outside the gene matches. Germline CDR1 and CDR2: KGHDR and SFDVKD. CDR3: CATSDYLAGTSQETQYF. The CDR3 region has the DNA TGTGCCACCAGTGACTACCTAGCGGGAACTTCCCAAGAGACCCAGTACTTC.

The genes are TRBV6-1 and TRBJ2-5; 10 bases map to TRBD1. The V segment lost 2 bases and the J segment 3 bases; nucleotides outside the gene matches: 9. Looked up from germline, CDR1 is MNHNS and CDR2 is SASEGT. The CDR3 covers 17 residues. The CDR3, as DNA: TGTGCCAGCAGTGAATCGCGGTGGACAGGGGGAGAAGAGACCCAGTACTTC. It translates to CASSESRWTGGEETQYF.

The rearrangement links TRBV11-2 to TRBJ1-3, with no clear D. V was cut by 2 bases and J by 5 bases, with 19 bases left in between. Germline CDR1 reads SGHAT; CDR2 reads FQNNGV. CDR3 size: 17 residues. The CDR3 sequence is CASSLPPSVDNRNTIYF. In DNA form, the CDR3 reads TGTGCCAGCAGCTTACCCCCCTCGGTCGACAACCGAAACACCATATATTTT. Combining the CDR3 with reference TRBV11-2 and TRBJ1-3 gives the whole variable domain EAGVAQSPRYKIIEKRQSVAFWCNPISGHATLYWYQQILGQGPKLLIQFQNNGVVDDSQLPKDRFSAERLKGVDSTLKIQPAKLEDSAVYLCASSLPPSVDNRNTIYFGEGSWLTVV.

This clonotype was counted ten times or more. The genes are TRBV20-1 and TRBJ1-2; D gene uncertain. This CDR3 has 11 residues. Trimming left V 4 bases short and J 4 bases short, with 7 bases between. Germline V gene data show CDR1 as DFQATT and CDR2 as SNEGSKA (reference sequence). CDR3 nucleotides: TGCAGTGCTAAGGTCGGCTATGGCTACACCTTC. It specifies CSAKVGYGYTF.

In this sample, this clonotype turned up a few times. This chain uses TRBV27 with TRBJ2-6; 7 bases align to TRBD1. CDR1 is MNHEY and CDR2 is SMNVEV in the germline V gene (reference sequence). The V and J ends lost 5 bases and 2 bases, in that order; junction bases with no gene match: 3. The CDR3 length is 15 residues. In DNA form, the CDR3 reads TGTGCCAGCAGTAAACAGGGGCCTGGGGCCAACGTCCTGACTTTC. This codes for CASSKQGPGANVLTF.

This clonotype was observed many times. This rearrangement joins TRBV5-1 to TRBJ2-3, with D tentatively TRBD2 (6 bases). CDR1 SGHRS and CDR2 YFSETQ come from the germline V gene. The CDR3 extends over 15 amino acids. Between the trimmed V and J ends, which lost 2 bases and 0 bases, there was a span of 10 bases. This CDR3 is CASSLGDWSTDTQYF. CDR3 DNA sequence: TGCGCCAGCAGCTTAGGGGACTGGAGCACAGATACGCAGTATTTT.

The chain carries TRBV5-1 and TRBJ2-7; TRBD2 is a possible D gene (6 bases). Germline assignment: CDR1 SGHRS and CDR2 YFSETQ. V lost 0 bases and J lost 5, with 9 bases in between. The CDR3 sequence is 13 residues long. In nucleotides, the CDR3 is TGCGCCAGCAGCTTGGTGTGGGGGGACGAGCAGTACTTC. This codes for CASSLVWGDEQYF.

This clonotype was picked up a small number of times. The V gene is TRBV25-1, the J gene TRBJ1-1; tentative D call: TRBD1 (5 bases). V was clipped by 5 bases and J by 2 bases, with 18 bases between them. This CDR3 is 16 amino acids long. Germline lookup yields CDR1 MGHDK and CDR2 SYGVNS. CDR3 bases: TGTGCCAGCAGTTGGGACCCCGGGGCGGGCAACACTGAAGCTTTCTTT. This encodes CASSWDPGAGNTEAFF.

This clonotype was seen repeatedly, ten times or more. CDR3 residues: CASSSFRDRDYGYTF. The CDR3 DNA reads TGTGCCAGCAGTTCCTTCCGGGACAGAGATTATGGCTACACCTTC. The chain couples TRBV27 to TRBJ1-2, with 7 positions matching TRBD1. Germline CDR1 MNHEY, CDR2 SMNVEV (reference sequence). J was trimmed by 5 bases and V by 4 bases; bases with no gene match: 10. The CDR3 runs 15 residues.

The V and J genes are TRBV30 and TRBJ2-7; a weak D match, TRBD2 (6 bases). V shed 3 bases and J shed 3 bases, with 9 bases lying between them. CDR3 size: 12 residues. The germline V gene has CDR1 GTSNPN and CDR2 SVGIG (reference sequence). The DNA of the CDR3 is TGTGCCTGGAGGCGGGGCGGCTACGAGCAGTACTTC. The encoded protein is CAWRRGGYEQYF.

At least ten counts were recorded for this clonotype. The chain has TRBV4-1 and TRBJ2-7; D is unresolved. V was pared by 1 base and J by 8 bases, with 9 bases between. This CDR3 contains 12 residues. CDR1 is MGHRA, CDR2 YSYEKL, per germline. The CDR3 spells CASSQGPEQQYF. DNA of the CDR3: TGCGCCAGCAGCCAAGGGCCTGAGCAGCAGTACTTC.

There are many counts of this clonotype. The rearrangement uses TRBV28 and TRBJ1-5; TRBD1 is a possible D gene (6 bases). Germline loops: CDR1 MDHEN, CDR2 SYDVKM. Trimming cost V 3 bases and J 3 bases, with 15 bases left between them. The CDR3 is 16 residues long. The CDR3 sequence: CASSFWAGVDNQPQHF. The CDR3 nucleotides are TGTGCCAGCAGTTTTTGGGCAGGGGTTGACAATCAGCCCCAGCATTTT.

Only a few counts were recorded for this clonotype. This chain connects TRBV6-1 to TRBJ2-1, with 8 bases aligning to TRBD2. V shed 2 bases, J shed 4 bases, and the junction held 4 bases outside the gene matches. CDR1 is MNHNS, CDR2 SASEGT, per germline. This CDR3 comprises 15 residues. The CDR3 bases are TGTGCCAGCAGTGAAAGGGCGGGGGGATACAATGAGCAGTTCTTC. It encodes CASSERAGGYNEQFF.

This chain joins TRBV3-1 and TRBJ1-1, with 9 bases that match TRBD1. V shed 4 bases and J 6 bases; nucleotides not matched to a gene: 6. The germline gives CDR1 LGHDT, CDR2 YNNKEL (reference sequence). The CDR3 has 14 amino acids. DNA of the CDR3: TGTGCCAGCAGCCTCGGACAGGGGAGGTCTGAAGCTTTCTTT. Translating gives CASSLGQGRSEAFF.